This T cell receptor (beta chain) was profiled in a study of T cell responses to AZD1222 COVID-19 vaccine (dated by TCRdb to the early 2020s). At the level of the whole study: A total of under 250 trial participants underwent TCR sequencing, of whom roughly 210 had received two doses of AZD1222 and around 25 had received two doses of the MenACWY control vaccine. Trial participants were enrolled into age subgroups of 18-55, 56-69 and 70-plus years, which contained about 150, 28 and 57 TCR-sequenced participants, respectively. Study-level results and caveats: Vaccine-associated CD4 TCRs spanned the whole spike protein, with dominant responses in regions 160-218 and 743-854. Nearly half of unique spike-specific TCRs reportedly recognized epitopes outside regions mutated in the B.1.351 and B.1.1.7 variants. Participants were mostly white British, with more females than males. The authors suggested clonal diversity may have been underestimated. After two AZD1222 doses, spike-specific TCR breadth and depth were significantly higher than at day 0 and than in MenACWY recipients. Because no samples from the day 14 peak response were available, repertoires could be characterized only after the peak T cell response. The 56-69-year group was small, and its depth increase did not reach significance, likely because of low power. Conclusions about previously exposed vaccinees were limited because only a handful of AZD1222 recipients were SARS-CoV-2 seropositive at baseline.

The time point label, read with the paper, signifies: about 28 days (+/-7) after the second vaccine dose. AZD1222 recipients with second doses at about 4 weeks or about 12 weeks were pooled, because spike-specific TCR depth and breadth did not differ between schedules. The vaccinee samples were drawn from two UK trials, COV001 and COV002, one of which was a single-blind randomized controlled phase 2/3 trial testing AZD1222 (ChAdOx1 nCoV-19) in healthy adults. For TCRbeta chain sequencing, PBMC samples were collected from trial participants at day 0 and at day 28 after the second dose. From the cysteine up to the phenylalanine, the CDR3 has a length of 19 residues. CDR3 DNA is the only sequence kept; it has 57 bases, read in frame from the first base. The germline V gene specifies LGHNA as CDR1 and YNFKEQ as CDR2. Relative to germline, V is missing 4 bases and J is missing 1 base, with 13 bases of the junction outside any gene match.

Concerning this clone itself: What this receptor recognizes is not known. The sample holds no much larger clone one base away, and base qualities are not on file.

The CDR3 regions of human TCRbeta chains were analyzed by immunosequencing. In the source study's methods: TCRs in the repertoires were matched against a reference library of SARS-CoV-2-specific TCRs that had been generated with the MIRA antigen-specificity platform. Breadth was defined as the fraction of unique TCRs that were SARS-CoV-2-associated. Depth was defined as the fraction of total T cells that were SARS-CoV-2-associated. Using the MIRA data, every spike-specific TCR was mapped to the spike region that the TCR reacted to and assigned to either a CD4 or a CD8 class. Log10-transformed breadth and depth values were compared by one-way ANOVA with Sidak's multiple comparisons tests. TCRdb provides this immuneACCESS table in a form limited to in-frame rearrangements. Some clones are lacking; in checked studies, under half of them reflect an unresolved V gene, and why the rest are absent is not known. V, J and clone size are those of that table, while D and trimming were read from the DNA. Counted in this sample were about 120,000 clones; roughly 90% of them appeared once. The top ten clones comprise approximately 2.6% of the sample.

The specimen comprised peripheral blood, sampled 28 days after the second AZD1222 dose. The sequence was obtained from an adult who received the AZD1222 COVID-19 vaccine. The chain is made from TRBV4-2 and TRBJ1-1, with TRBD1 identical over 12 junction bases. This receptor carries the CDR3 CASSRVPPGTGGSNTEAFF. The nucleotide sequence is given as TGTGCCAGCAGCCGGGTACCCCCCGGGACAGGGGGCTCGAACACTGAAGCTTTCTTT.